Each of the 21 T cell receptor beta chains below was sequenced from the same sample in a study of T cells in localized non-small cell lung cancer. The assay was immunoSEQ multiplex PCR, and TCRdb's table has in-frame clones only and misses some. Among around 11,000 clones, less than 35% were seen once, and the ten largest hold over 5%. This specimen was lung tumor tissue, taken before any cancer treatment. The receptor set was obtained from a man aged 35-69 years with stage I lung adenocarcinoma.

This chain joins TRBV12-5 and TRBJ2-3; no firm D call. There are 12 residues in the CDR3. V was shortened by 4 bases and J by 4 bases, with 6 bases between the two germline ends. Germline assignment: CDR1 LGHNT and CDR2 FRNRAP. The CDR3 DNA sequence: TGTGCTAGTGGTTCGAGGCCAGATACGCAGTATTTT. Its protein product is CASGSRPDTQYF.

The chain joins TRBV6-8 to TRBJ1-2; TRBD1 agrees at 9 bases. Trimming at V came to 5 bases and at J to 3 bases, leaving 10 bases not matched to a gene. Germline-derived CDR1 and CDR2 are MNHGY and SAAAGT. This CDR3 contains 16 residues. The CDR3 spells CASSRVGTGTDYGYTF. The CDR3 DNA is TGTGCCAGCAGTCGGGTGGGGACAGGGACCGACTATGGCTACACCTTC.

This clone qualifies as medium-sized. The chain is built from TRBV11-3 and TRBJ2-1; TRBD2 aligns across 14 bases. The ends lost 7 bases at V and 8 bases at J; junction bases unmatched: 4. The CDR3 consists of 14 residues. Per germline, CDR1 SGHNT and CDR2 YENEEA. In nucleotides, the CDR3 is TGTGCCAGCACCGGGACTAGCGGGGGTGATGAGCAGTTCTTC. Translating it yields CASTGTSGGDEQFF.

A few counts support this clone. The V and J genes are TRBV6-8 and TRBJ1-4, with 7 bases lining up with TRBD1. The CDR3 covers 15 residues. V gave up 6 bases and J gave up 2 bases; unmatched junction bases: 6. Germline assignment: CDR1 MNHGY and CDR2 SAAAGT. This CDR3 reads CASRKTGVTNEKLFF. CDR3 DNA sequence: TGTGCCAGCAGGAAAACAGGGGTTACTAATGAAAAACTGTTTTTT.

The chain joins TRBV19 to TRBJ1-1; 7 bases match TRBD1. The CDR3 consists of 14 residues. V lost 9 bases, J lost 2 bases, and 9 bases stayed unmatched. Germline CDR1 and CDR2: LNHDA and SQIVND (reference sequence). The CDR3 spells CASKNRGTNTEAFF. CDR3 nucleotide sequence: TGTGCCAGCAAGAACAGGGGAACAAACACTGAAGCTTTCTTT.

This chain joins TRBV12-5 and TRBJ2-1; 12 nucleotides align to TRBD2. This CDR3 spans 14 amino acids. Per the germline V gene, CDR1 is LGHNT and CDR2 is FRNRAP. V gave up 9 bases and J gave up 6 bases; unmatched junction bases: 6. CDR3 DNA: TGTGCTAGCTACCTGGGACTAGCGGGCAATGAGCAGTTCTTC. Protein sequence: CASYLGLAGNEQFF.

In its sample, this clone ranks as medium-sized. One end of the junction fails to match germline, which may point to a read error. This chain joins TRBV6-8 and TRBJ2-7, with a weak D call TRBD2 (6 bases). CDR3 size: 13 residues. CDR1 and CDR2 (germline): MNHGY, SAAAGT. CDR3 sequence: CAISGGQGYEQYF. The CDR3 region has the DNA TGTGCCATCAGTGGAGGGCAGGGCTACGAGCAGTACTTC.

This chain links TRBV19 with TRBJ1-6; TRBD1 matches 7 bases. Germline values: CDR1 LNHDA, CDR2 SQIVND (reference sequence). The junction had 5 bases not matched to a gene; V was cut back by 9 bases and J by 9 bases. This CDR3 region has 12 residues. The CDR3 sequence: CASAGGSSPLHF. CDR3 bases: TGTGCCAGCGCAGGGGGGAGTTCACCCCTCCACTTT.

This clone occurred a few times. This rearrangement joins TRBV6-8 to TRBJ2-3, with D possibly matching TRBD2 (5 bases). V lost 6 bases to trimming and J lost 5 bases, with 12 bases between them. This CDR3 spans 13 amino acids. Germline-derived CDR1 and CDR2 are MNHGY and SAAAGT. This CDR3 reads CASSREGIDTQYF. CDR3 in DNA: TGTGCCAGCAGCCGCGAGGGTATAGATACGCAGTATTTT.

The chain employs TRBV5-1 and TRBJ1-2; no clear D gene. The CDR3 has 16 residues. The V gene's germline CDR1 is SGHRS and CDR2 YFSETQ. The V end was cut by 4 bases, the J end by 4 bases, with 20 bases between. CDR3 nucleotides: TGCGCCAGCAGCGACACTCCGAGACGGGTCCTCTATGGCTACACCTTC. Translation gives CASSDTPRRVLYGYTF.

This clone has a count of ten or more. This rearrangement joins TRBV6-8 to TRBJ2-2, with TRBD2 matching over 9 bases. Germline CDR1 MNHGY, CDR2 SAAAGT. This CDR3 has 15 residues. V shed 5 bases, J shed 6 bases, and the junction held 7 bases outside the gene matches. CDR3 sequence: CASSGSGGPSGELFF. DNA of the CDR3: TGTGCCAGCAGTGGAAGCGGGGGGCCTTCCGGGGAGCTGTTTTTT.

The CDR3 bases are TGCGCCAGCAGCCCCCAGGGACAGGCGGGGGAAAAACTGTTTTTT. Its protein product is CASSPQGQAGEKLFF. The chain couples TRBV5-1 to TRBJ1-4; TRBD1 aligns across 8 bases. Germline values: CDR1 SGHRS, CDR2 YFSETQ. Losses at the gene ends were 4 bases for V and 8 bases for J; bases not matched to a gene: 10. The CDR3 length is 15 residues. The full variable domain, completed using reference TRBV5-1 and TRBJ1-4, is KAGVTQTPRYLIKTRGQQVTLSCSPISGHRSVSWYQQTPGQGLQFLFEYFSETQRNKGNFPGRFSGRQFSNSRSEMNVSTLELGDSALYLCASSPQGQAGEKLFFGSGTQLSVL.

The gene calls are TRBV6-8 and TRBJ2-1, with 7 bases aligning to TRBD1. This CDR3 is 15 amino acids long. Germline lookup yields CDR1 MNHGY and CDR2 SAAAGT. With V trimmed by 6 bases and J by 5 bases, 10 bases remained unmatched. The DNA for the CDR3 is TGTGCCAGCAGCCTGGGACAGAGAAAAGACAATGAGCAGTTCTTC. It is translated as CASSLGQRKDNEQFF.

This clone has a handful of counts. The chain combines TRBV6-8 with TRBJ2-1; D is perhaps TRBD1 (5 bases). The CDR3 contains 14 residues. Per germline, CDR1 MNHGY and CDR2 SAAAGT. Deletions cut 0 bases from V and 13 bases from J, with 16 bases between. The CDR3 region is CASSYSVGVIGQFF. The CDR3, as DNA: TGTGCCAGCAGTTACTCGGTAGGGGTAATTGGTCAGTTCTTC.

The chain employs TRBV9 and TRBJ2-2; the D is unclear. CDR1 SGDLS and CDR2 YYNGEE come from the germline V gene. This CDR3 has 14 residues. The V gene lost 2 bases and the J gene lost 2 bases, with 7 bases spanning the gap. The CDR3, as DNA: TGTGCCAGCAGCGTCGCAGGAAACACCGGGGAGCTGTTTTTT. Residues: CASSVAGNTGELFF.

This clone turned up a few times. This chain connects TRBV10-2 to TRBJ2-1; 7 nucleotides align to TRBD2. CDR3 length: 13 amino acids. The V segment lost 3 bases and the J segment 7 bases; nucleotides outside the gene matches: 3. Germline V gene lookup returns CDR1 WSHSY and CDR2 SAAADI. CDR3 amino acids: CASSDRGGNEQFF. CDR3 sequence (DNA): TGCGCCAGCAGTGATCGGGGAGGGAATGAGCAGTTCTTC.

This clone appeared a few times. The chain is built from TRBV19 and TRBJ2-1; tentatively, D is TRBD2 (6 bases). V was trimmed by 7 bases and J by 9 bases, leaving 16 bases between them. The CDR3 consists of 13 residues. Germline CDR1 reads LNHDA; CDR2 reads SQIVND (reference sequence). CDR3 nucleotides: TGTGCCAGTAAGGAGAGCGGGTCAGTTGAGCAGTTCTTC. It translates to CASKESGSVEQFF.

V is TRBV28 and J is TRBJ1-1, with D uncertain. CDR1 and CDR2 from the germline V gene are MDHEN and SYDVKM. This CDR3 is 13 amino acids long. Trimming left V 8 bases short and J 0 bases short, with 10 bases between. CDR3 DNA: TGTGCCAGCGGACTCATGATGAACACTGAAGCTTTCTTT. This encodes CASGLMMNTEAFF. The entire variable domain, with the rest obtained from reference TRBV28 and TRBJ1-1, is as follows: DVKVTQSSRYLVKRTGEKVFLECVQDMDHENMFWYRQDPGLGLRLIYFSYDVKMKEKGDIPEGYSVSREKKERFSLILESASTNQTSMYLCASGLMMNTEAFFGQGTRLTVV.

This rearrangement joins TRBV12-5 to TRBJ2-5; perhaps TRBD1 as D (5 bases). Germline CDR1 LGHNT, CDR2 FRNRAP. The CDR3 has 14 residues. V was trimmed by 9 bases and J by 2 bases, leaving 16 bases between them. The CDR3 reads CASLQGVGQETQYF. In DNA form, the CDR3 reads TGTGCTAGCCTCCAGGGCGTTGGACAAGAGACCCAGTACTTC.

V gene TRBV11-3 combines with J gene TRBJ2-3; 8 bases line up with TRBD1. Germline loops: CDR1 SGHNT, CDR2 YENEEA. This CDR3 contains 17 residues. With V trimmed by 5 bases and J by 4 bases, 14 bases remained unmatched. The CDR3 protein is CASSQGSLPGGPDTQYF. In DNA form, the CDR3 reads TGTGCCAGCAGCCAAGGCTCACTCCCAGGGGGCCCAGATACGCAGTATTTT.

The chain couples TRBV5-1 to TRBJ2-3; D is ambiguous. The CDR3 has 14 amino acids. The V gene's germline CDR1 is SGHRS and CDR2 YFSETQ. V lost 0 bases and J 0 bases, leaving 5 bases between the germline ends. The CDR3: CASSLDRSTDTQYF. The CDR3 DNA sequence: TGCGCCAGCAGCTTGGATAGGAGCACAGATACGCAGTATTTT. The full variable domain, with the rest looked up from reference TRBV5-1 and TRBJ2-3, is KAGVTQTPRYLIKTRGQQVTLSCSPISGHRSVSWYQQTPGQGLQFLFEYFSETQRNKGNFPGRFSGRQFSNSRSEMNVSTLELGDSALYLCASSLDRSTDTQYFGPGTRLTVL.